This paragraph covers one T cell receptor (beta chain) sequence. Antigen unknown. This record comes from a study of cytomegalovirus exposure and HLA in healthy donors. PCR amplification relied on 60 Vbeta primers (plus 13 Jbeta primers). Original data processing: About 12 million of the 80 million or so unique TCR beta chains counted in a later analysis were shared. Libraries were prepared by immunoSEQ multiplex PCR; TCRdb keeps only in-frame clonotypes and omits some of them. V, J and clone size are those of that table, while D and trimming were read from the DNA. The sample gives approximately 140,000 clones, over 75% of which show up once; 0.45% to 0.55% is in the top ten. CDR3 length equals 14 residues. Per germline, CDR1 SGHRS and CDR2 YFSETQ. V was pared by 4 bases and J by 2 bases, with 4 bases of the junction left unmatched. Donors were ostensibly healthy at sampling, although undocumented immune exposures were probable.

Findings and limits, study-wide: Several of the most significant clusters appeared linked to common viral pathogens, based on a later analysis. According to a later analysis, donors in an Asian-associated ancestry cluster reportedly had fewer N-insertions than the roughly 670-donor mean.

Material: PBMCs. The chain combines TRBV5-1 with TRBJ2-7, with 9 bases matching TRBD1. The receptor was derived from a woman aged 40 to 50 in good health and CMV-seronegative. The CDR3 reads CASSVGQGPYEQYF. CDR3 sequence (DNA): TGCGCCAGCAGCGTGGGACAGGGCCCCTACGAGCAGTACTTC.